The rows below give T cell receptor beta chains drawn from one sample of a study of blood T cell repertoires in COVID-19. Some clones are missing from TCRdb's copy, which holds only in-frame ones; the method was immunoSEQ multiplex PCR. The data show roughly 120,000 clones, 80% to 90% seen once. Sequencing was carried out using peripheral blood. The receptor source for this set is a man between 65 and 79 years old with active or convalescent COVID-19. CDR3s include the opening cysteine and the closing phenylalanine or tryptophan. The D gene is left open where the match is weak. Size tells how often a clone was seen (once, few, many) or the class of an expanded clone, and some rows leave it out.

len,j_gene,abundance,v_gene,d_gene,CDR3nt,CDR3aa
17,TRBJ2-2,-,TRBV7-6,TRBD1,TGTGCCAGCAGCCCTAGGGGGACAGGTGGGAACACCGGGGAGCTGTTTTTT,CASSPRGTGGNTGELFF
15,TRBJ2-2,-,TRBV3-1/TRBV3-2,-,TGTGCCAGCGGATCGGGGAGGACGAACACCGGGGAGCTGTTTTTT,CASGSGRTNTGELFF
13,TRBJ2-5,-,TRBV6-5,-,TGTGCCAGCAGATGGACAGGAGGGGAGACCCAGTACTTC,CASRWTGGETQYF
13,TRBJ1-1,-,TRBV7-2,-,TGTGCCAGCAGCTTAGGCGGGAAACCTGAAGCTTTCTTT,CASSLGGKPEAFF
12,TRBJ2-5,once,TRBV2,-,TGTGCCAGCAGAGGGGTGGAAGAGACCCAGTACTTC,CASRGVEETQYF
14,TRBJ2-5,-,TRBV28,TRBD2,TGTGCCAGCAGTTTAACTAGCGGCCAAGAGACCCAGTACTTC,CASSLTSGQETQYF
16,TRBJ1-6,once,TRBV7-8,TRBD1,TGTGCCAGCAGCTTAGCGGGGACAGGAATTAATTCACCCCTCCACTTT,CASSLAGTGINSPLHF
15,TRBJ2-7,once,TRBV6-1,-,TGTGCCAGCAGTGAGACTCGGGAGAAGTCCTACGAGCAGTACTTC,CASSETREKSYEQYF
17,TRBJ1-5,-,TRBV6-1,TRBD1,TGTGCCAGCGGTGGACAGGGTTCTCATCATAGCAATCAGCCCCAGCATTTT,CASGGQGSHHSNQPQHF
17,TRBJ1-5,-,TRBV3-1/TRBV3-2,-,TGTGCCAGCAGCCAAAGTTGGGCGGGGCTTAGCAATCAGCCCCAGCATTTT,CASSQSWAGLSNQPQHF
16,TRBJ2-7,-,TRBV18,TRBD2,TGTGCCAGCTCACCACCGTGGGCTAGCGGGAAAGACGAGCAGTACTTC,CASSPPWASGKDEQYF
17,TRBJ2-1,-,TRBV27,TRBD2,TGTGCCCGCAGGGCGGGGGGGGGTTTTAGCTCCTACAATGAGCAGTTCTTC,CARRAGGGFSSYNEQFF
18,TRBJ2-3,-,TRBV3-1/TRBV3-2,TRBD2,TGTGCCAGCAGCCTTAGAGGACTAGCGGGAGGGCTCACAGATACGCAGTATTTT,CASSLRGLAGGLTDTQYF
18,TRBJ2-1,once,TRBV19,TRBD2,TGTGCCAGTAGTACCCGGGGACTAGCGGGCCCGCCTGGGAATGAGCAGTTCTTC,CASSTRGLAGPPGNEQFF
16,TRBJ2-3,-,TRBV5-1,TRBD1,TGCGCCAGCAGCAGGACCACAGGGGGCGCGACAGATACGCAGTATTTT,CASSRTTGGATDTQYF
15,TRBJ1-1,-,TRBV3-1/TRBV3-2,-,TGTGCCAGCAGCCAAAATCCGGTCAGGGGCACTGAAGCTTTCTTT,CASSQNPVRGTEAFF
13,TRBJ2-3,once,TRBV2,TRBD1,TGTGCCAGCAGAACTACAGGGGGTGGTACGCAGTATTTT,CASRTTGGGTQYF
17,TRBJ2-1,-,TRBV5-6,-,TGTGCCAGCAGCTCCTGGACGGGGCGGGGATACTACAATGAGCAGTTCTTC,CASSSWTGRGYYNEQFF
18,TRBJ2-7,once,TRBV7-3,TRBD2,TGTGCCAGCAGGAGACGGACTAGCGGGAGGGAGTGTTCCTACGAGCAGTACTTC,CASRRRTSGRECSYEQYF
15,TRBJ2-3,-,TRBV10-3,TRBD2,TGTGCCATCAGTGAGTCTTTGCGGGAGGCAGATACGCAGTATTTT,CAISESLREADTQYF
14,TRBJ2-3,-,TRBV3-1/TRBV3-2,-,TGTGCCAGCAGCCAAGTGCCAGCGGCAGATACGCAGTATTTT,CASSQVPAADTQYF
13,TRBJ2-7,-,TRBV29-1,TRBD1,TGCAGCGCCGGGACAGGGGTCCTCTACGAGCAGTACTTC,CSAGTGVLYEQYF
14,TRBJ1-4,once,TRBV27,-,TGTGCCAGCAGGCCGCTGGCAGGGAATGAAAAACTGTTTTTT,CASRPLAGNEKLFF
16,TRBJ1-3,-,TRBV27,TRBD1,TGTGCCAGCAGGGACGGACAGGCCAACTCTGGAAACACCATATATTTT,CASRDGQANSGNTIYF
14,TRBJ1-6,-,TRBV3-1/TRBV3-2,TRBD1,TGTGCCAGCAGTTCGACAGGGGTTTGGTCACCCCTCCACTTT,CASSSTGVWSPLHF
17,TRBJ1-1,-,TRBV7-9,TRBD1,TGTGCCAGCAGCTTCGGGGACAGGGGGTCCCTGAACACTGAAGCTTTCTTT,CASSFGDRGSLNTEAFF
16,TRBJ1-4,-,TRBV6-5,TRBD1,TGTGCCAGCAGTTACCGGACAGGGACAACTAATGAAAAACTGTTTTTT,CASSYRTGTTNEKLFF
18,TRBJ1-5,-,TRBV12-5,-,TGTGCTAGTGGTTTGGACCGGGGAAGGACTTATCGATCAGCGGCCCAGCATTTT,CASGLDRGRTYRSAAQHF
12,TRBJ1-6,-,TRBV6-6,TRBD1,TGTGCCAGCAGATCACAGGGGTTACCCCTCCACTTT,CASRSQGLPLHF
13,TRBJ2-1,-,TRBV5-1,TRBD2,TGCGCCAGCAGCTTGGATCTAGCGGCTGAGCAGTTCTTC,CASSLDLAAEQFF
13,TRBJ1-1,-,TRBV24-1,-,TGTGCCACCAGTGATTTACGGGGGGGTGAAGCTTTCTTT,CATSDLRGGEAFF
15,TRBJ2-3,-,TRBV7-9,TRBD2,TGTGCCAGCAGCCTACTAGCGACTAGCACAGATACGCAGTATTTT,CASSLLATSTDTQYF